The 28 T cell receptor beta chains below all came from one sample that was sequenced in a study of Graves' ophthalmopathy and Graves' hyperthyroidism. Researchers took RNA transcripts and amplified TCR beta CDR3 regions from them. RT-PCR with HTBI primers came first, then second-round multiplex PCR. MiXCR, run by TCRdb on the multiplex PCR reads, gives a single entry per CDR3 protein. The sample contains some 350,000 distinct CDR3 sequences, about a sixth of which appear only once. The sequencing input was peripheral blood. The receptors originated from an adult woman with stable Graves' hyperthyroidism.

This clonotype was detected many times. This chain links TRBV7-2 with TRBJ2-2; D unclear. The CDR3 contains 14 residues. Germline V gives CDR1 SGHTA, CDR2 FQGNSA. Trimming stripped 6 bases from V and 2 bases from J, with 10 bases between. CDR3: CASSDPNNTGELFF. The CDR3 region has the DNA TGTGCCAGCAGTGACCCAAACAACACCGGGGAGCTGTTTTTT.

V usage is TRBV9 and J usage is TRBJ1-3, with a tentative D call TRBD1 (6 bases). V dropped 1 base and J dropped 2 bases, with 13 bases sitting between them. Germline CDR1 and CDR2: SGDLS and YYNGEE. The CDR3 extends over 16 amino acids. The CDR3 region is CASSVRQEAPGNTIYF. CDR3 in DNA: TGTGCCAGCAGCGTAAGACAGGAGGCTCCTGGAAACACCATATATTTT.

In its sample, this clonotype was seen many times. The gene calls are TRBV12-3 or TRBV12-4 and TRBJ2-4; TRBD2 agrees at 7 bases. The J segment lost 6 bases and the V segment lost 5 bases, leaving 4 bases of the junction unmatched. The CDR3 contains 13 residues. CDR3 nucleotide sequence: TGTGCCAGCAGTCCGGGACTACGAAACATTCAGTACTTC. This gives the protein CASSPGLRNIQYF.

This clonotype was recorded at least ten times. This sequence joins TRBV6-1 and TRBJ2-5; no firm D call. Germline assignment: CDR1 MNHNS and CDR2 SASEGT. The CDR3 length is 14 residues. Between the trimmed V and J ends, which lost 3 bases and 4 bases, there was a span of 12 bases. CDR3 sequence: CASSEELGTETQYF. The CDR3 DNA reads TGTGCCAGCAGTGAGGAGCTGGGCACAGAGACCCAGTACTTC.

At least ten counts were recorded for this clonotype. The chain employs TRBV19 and TRBJ2-7; 7 nucleotides agree with TRBD2. This CDR3 spans 14 amino acids. V lost 3 bases, J lost 12 bases, and 14 bases stayed unmatched. Germline-derived CDR1 and CDR2 are LNHDA and SQIVND (reference sequence). This CDR3 is CASSMVAAAAGVYF. CDR3 bases: TGTGCCAGTAGTATGGTAGCAGCCGCGGCGGGGGTGTACTTC.

This clonotype was seen ten or more times. The CDR3, as DNA: TGTGCCAGCAGTTACGACAGGGAGCAGTACTTC. Its protein is CASSYDREQYF. The V and J genes are TRBV6-2 or TRBV6-3 and TRBJ2-7; the D gene is possibly TRBD1 (6 bases). The CDR3 covers 11 residues. V lost 2 bases and J lost 7, with 6 bases in between. Germline V gene data show CDR1 as MNHEY and CDR2 as SVGEGT.

As for this clonotype: A clone one base away is much larger, so this may be a read error. The chain combines TRBV28 with TRBJ1-1, with 7 bases that match TRBD1. Per germline, CDR1 MDHEN and CDR2 SYDVKM. The CDR3 has 14 residues. The CDR3 region has the DNA TGTGCCAGCAGCCGTTCCGGGACAGTCGTTGAAGCTTGCTTT. Protein sequence: CASSRSGTVVEACF.

Ten or more counts support this clonotype. This sequence joins TRBV3-1 and TRBJ1-2, with a possible D match to TRBD1 (5 bases). Germline-derived CDR1 and CDR2 are LGHDT and YNNKEL (reference sequence). This CDR3 is built from 15 residues. The ends were cut back, 0 bases at V and 7 bases at J, with 15 bases in the middle. CDR3 bases: TGTGCCAGCAGCCAAGATGTTATAGGGGCGGGTGGCTACACCTTC. Its protein is CASSQDVIGAGGYTF.

This clonotype was counted at least ten times. The chain recombines TRBV28 with TRBJ2-5; D unresolved. The V gene's germline CDR1 is MDHEN and CDR2 SYDVKM. V was shortened by 10 bases and J by 5 bases, with 14 bases between the two germline ends. The CDR3 has 12 residues. CDR3 region: CATGRKGETQYF. DNA for the CDR3: TGTGCCACCGGACGAAAAGGGGAGACCCAGTACTTC. Supplemented by reference TRBV28 and TRBJ2-5, the full variable domain reads DVKVTQSSRYLVKRTGEKVFLECVQDMDHENMFWYRQDPGLGLRLIYFSYDVKMKEKGDIPEGYSVSREKKERFSLILESASTNQTSMYLCATGRKGETQYFGPGTRLLVL.

This clonotype was counted a few times. V is TRBV12-3 or TRBV12-4 and J is TRBJ2-5; D may be TRBD1 or TRBD2 (5 bases each). Deletions cut 5 bases from V and 4 bases from J, with 8 bases between. CDR3 size: 12 residues. CDR3 in amino acids: CASSRDRETQYF. The CDR3 DNA reads as TGTGCCAGCAGTAGGGACCGAGAGACCCAGTACTTC.

A remark on this clonotype: The junction shows a germline mismatch at one end, possibly a read error. The J gene is TRBJ2-3, the V gene TRBV5-1, with D maybe TRBD1 (5 bases). The CDR3 is 14 amino acids. The germline V gene has CDR1 SGHRS and CDR2 YFSETQ. Here the CDR3 reads CASSLAQGTDTQYF. Written as DNA, the CDR3 is TGCGCCAGCAGCTTGGCCCAGGGCACGGATACGCAGTATTTT.

This clonotype has a count of ten or more. This rearrangement joins TRBV20-1 to TRBJ2-7, with TRBD2 identical over 9 bases. The trim removed 3 bases at V and 3 bases at J, leaving 3 bases unmatched. Germline values: CDR1 DFQATT, CDR2 SNEGSKA (reference sequence). This CDR3 comprises 13 residues. The CDR3 nucleotides read TGCAGTGCTAGCGTGCGGGAGGGCTACGAGCAGTACTTC. It specifies CSASVREGYEQYF.

This clonotype came up many times. The conserved closing phenylalanine or tryptophan is absent in this CDR3, likely reflecting a read error. The chain joins TRBV7-2 to TRBJ2-5; tentative D call: TRBD1 (6 bases). This CDR3 spans 14 amino acids. V was pared by 2 bases and J by 2 bases, with 9 bases between. Per the germline V gene, CDR1 is SGHTA and CDR2 is FQGNSA. As DNA, the CDR3 is TGTGCCAGCAGCTTACCGGACAGACAAGAGACCCAGTACCTC. Amino acids: CASSLPDRQETQYL.

As DNA, the CDR3 is TGTGCCAGCTCACCTTACGAGGCGCAGAACACCGGGGAGCTGTTTTTT. Translating it yields CASSPYEAQNTGELFF. The chain uses TRBV18 and TRBJ2-2, with no clear D. Between the trimmed V and J ends, which lost 3 bases and 1 base, there was a span of 12 bases. CDR1 and CDR2 (germline): KGHSH, LQKENI. The CDR3 covers 16 residues.

Ten or more counts support this clonotype. The chain uses TRBV12-3 or TRBV12-4 and TRBJ2-5; D is perhaps TRBD2 (6 bases). The CDR3 is 16 residues long. With 5 bases removed from V and 5 bases from J, the gap between germline ends came to 21 bases. CDR3 coding DNA: TGTGCCAGCAGTACCAGGTCGCGGGGAAATGTCGAGACCCAGTACTTC. Translated, it gives CASSTRSRGNVETQYF.

This clonotype was seen many times. CDR3 DNA sequence: TGTGCCAGCAGTTTAACGCTAGCGGGGACTTACGAGCAGTACTTC. Its translation: CASSLTLAGTYEQYF. The gene calls are TRBV12-3 or TRBV12-4 and TRBJ2-7; 9 bases are a match to TRBD2. After removal of 2 bases from V and 4 bases from J, the junction contained 6 bases not matched to a gene. The CDR3 runs to 15 residues.

This clonotype came up many times. This chain uses TRBV4-1 with TRBJ1-1, with D hard to call. The V end lost 1 base, the J end lost 1 base, and 7 bases lay between the germline ends. The germline V gene encodes CDR1 MGHRA and CDR2 YSYEKL. CDR3 size: 14 residues. In nucleotides, the CDR3 is TGCGCCAGCAGCCAAGTTCTAGAGAACACTGAAGCTTTCTTT. Protein sequence: CASSQVLENTEAFF.

This chain joins TRBV28 and TRBJ2-7, with TRBD1 matching over 10 bases. From germline, CDR1 is MDHEN and CDR2 SYDVKM. The V gene end was trimmed by 5 bases and the J gene end by 2 bases; junction bases not matched to a gene: 6. The CDR3 loop spans 15 amino acids. The CDR3 is CASSKRTGGAYEQYF. The CDR3 DNA sequence: TGTGCCAGCAGTAAACGGACAGGGGGGGCCTACGAGCAGTACTTC.

The table lists this clonotype with a count of one. This may be a read error: a much more frequent sequence differs by one nucleotide. This is likely a read error, given that the CDR3 carries no conserved phenylalanine or tryptophan at its end. The CDR3 region is CASSPRIDLDIEAFY. CDR3 bases: TGTGCTAGCAGCCCTCGGATTGATCTGGATATTGAAGCTTTCTAT. The rearrangement uses TRBV7-7 and TRBJ1-1, with D hard to call. The germline V gene has CDR1 SSHAT and CDR2 FNYEAQ (reference sequence). This CDR3 contains 15 residues.

In its sample, this clonotype was seen many times. The rearrangement links TRBV10-3 to TRBJ2-5; D gene unclear. The CDR3 covers 13 residues. The germline V and J ends were trimmed by 2 bases and 5 bases, with 9 bases remaining between them. The germline V gene encodes CDR1 ENHRY and CDR2 SYGVKD. The CDR3 DNA reads TGTGCCATCAGTGAGGACGTAAGGGAGACCCAGTACTTC. Residues: CAISEDVRETQYF.

This clonotype was seen ten or more times. The J gene is TRBJ1-5, the V gene TRBV6-1; tentatively, D is TRBD1 (5 bases). With 4 bases removed from V and 1 base from J, the gap between germline ends came to 11 bases. The V gene's germline CDR1 is MNHNS and CDR2 SASEGT. The CDR3 runs 15 residues. Here the CDR3 DNA reads TGTGCCAGCAGTGTCCCACGGGACAGCAATCAGCCCCAGCATTTT. Residues: CASSVPRDSNQPQHF.

This clonotype has at least ten counts. A much more abundant neighbour one base away suggests this may be a read error. The rearrangement joins TRBV20-1 to TRBJ2-5, with D perhaps matching TRBD2 (5 bases). CDR3 size: 15 residues. Trimming removed 1 base at V and 4 bases at J, with 16 bases between. Germline-derived CDR1 and CDR2 are DFQATT and SNEGSKA (reference sequence). The CDR3 nucleotides are TGCAGTGCTAGAGCCGGAGGTTCGGTTCGAGAGACCCAGTACTTC. It translates to CSARAGGSVRETQYF.

This clonotype was seen ten or more times. The rearrangement uses TRBV20-1 and TRBJ1-1; 8 nucleotides agree with TRBD1. V trimming: 6 bases; J trimming: 4 bases; junction bases outside the gene matches: 7. From germline, CDR1 is DFQATT and CDR2 SNEGSKA (reference sequence). The CDR3 extends over 13 amino acids. The CDR3 protein is CSAPDRVGTEAFF. The CDR3 DNA is TGCAGTGCGCCGGACAGGGTGGGCACTGAAGCTTTCTTT.

This clonotype was seen ten or more times. The chain has TRBV4-1 and TRBJ1-2, with 9 bases fitting TRBD1. The CDR3 consists of 15 residues. The J segment lost 8 bases and the V segment lost 4 bases, leaving 11 bases of the junction unmatched. The germline CDR1 and CDR2 sequences are MGHRA and YSYEKL. The CDR3, as DNA: TGCGCCAGCAGCCGAGTTGACAGGGGGGGCGCCGGCTACACCTTC. It is translated as CASSRVDRGGAGYTF.

As regards this clonotype: Since a much larger clone is just one base distant, this may be a read error. The V gene is TRBV12-5, the J gene TRBJ2-7; 9 bases map to TRBD1. Germline V gene sequence: CDR1 LGHNT, CDR2 FRNRAP. This CDR3 spans 15 amino acids. This chain's CDR3 is CASGLPGTGTYELYF. The CDR3 bases are TGTGCTAGTGGTTTGCCTGGGACAGGGACCTACGAGCTGTACTTC. The entire variable domain, with the rest obtained from reference TRBV12-5 and TRBJ2-7, is as follows: DARVTQTPRHKVTEMGQEVTMRCQPILGHNTVFWYRQTMMQGLELLAYFRNRAPLDDSGMPKDRFSAEMPDATLATLKIQPSEPRDSAVYFCASGLPGTGTYELYFGPGTRLTVT.

This clonotype was seen repeatedly, ten times or more. This sequence joins TRBV12-3 or TRBV12-4 and TRBJ1-5; D remains unclear. There are 13 residues in the CDR3. Trimming pared 1 base from V and 5 bases from J, leaving 6 bases between. Here the CDR3 DNA reads TGTGCCAGCAGTTTAGGTCTGGATCAGCCCCAGCATTTT. It specifies CASSLGLDQPQHF.

The table lists this clonotype with many counts. V gene TRBV7-2 combines with J gene TRBJ2-7; unclear D gene. Germline lookup yields CDR1 SGHTA and CDR2 FQGNSA. The ends were cut back, 3 bases at V and 2 bases at J, with 11 bases in the middle. CDR3 length: 14 residues. DNA of the CDR3: TGTGCCAGCAGCTTCGCACGCGGTCCCTACGAGCAGTACTTC. Amino acids: CASSFARGPYEQYF.

This clonotype was recorded many times. CDR3 sequence (DNA): TGCGCCAGCAGCCAAGCGGCTAGCGGGAGTTCGAACATTCAGTACTTC. This gives the protein CASSQAASGSSNIQYF. The chain is built from TRBV4-1 and TRBJ2-4, with 10 nucleotides matching TRBD2. The V gene's germline CDR1 is MGHRA and CDR2 YSYEKL. Losses at the gene ends were 1 base for V and 7 bases for J; bases not matched to a gene: 7. The CDR3 runs to 16 residues.